These 5 T cell receptor beta chains came from one sample sequenced in a study of blood T cells in healthy people across ages. Then a second PCR, running roughly 7 to 11 cycles, was carried out with a sample-barcoded 5' primer and a J-beta primer mix. TCRdb passed the 5' RACE reads through MiXCR, listing each CDR3 protein once. This table has about 1.5 million distinct CDR3 sequences, about 45% appearing once. The material sequenced was blood. Receptor source: a woman younger than 30 in good health.

The chain employs TRBV20-1 and TRBJ1-1; possible D gene TRBD1, 5 bases. Germline V gene lookup returns CDR1 DFQATT and CDR2 SNEGSKA (reference sequence). The CDR3 loop spans 15 amino acids. Trimming removed 4 bases at V and 2 bases at J, with 17 bases between. The CDR3 protein is CSATFSGTENTEAFF. The CDR3 DNA is TGCAGTGCTACTTTTTCCGGGACTGAAAACACTGAAGCTTTCTTT.

This clonotype occurred a few times. The chain recombines TRBV20-1 with TRBJ1-2; TRBD1 aligns across 11 bases. The germline CDR1 and CDR2 sequences are DFQATT and SNEGSKA (reference sequence). This CDR3 region has 13 residues. The trim removed 6 bases at V and 5 bases at J, leaving 5 bases unmatched. CDR3 sequence (DNA): TGCAGTGCCCCCGGGACAGGGGGTTATGGCTACACCTTC. It yields the protein CSAPGTGGYGYTF.

The genes are TRBV7-2 and TRBJ2-1, with D possibly being TRBD2 (6 bases). Between the trimmed V and J ends, which lost 0 bases and 6 bases, there was a span of 9 bases. CDR3 length equals 14 residues. Germline CDR1 reads SGHTA; CDR2 reads FQGNSA. The CDR3 DNA reads as TGTGCCAGCAGCTTAGCTCCGACTAGCAATGAGCAGTTCTTC. Its translation: CASSLAPTSNEQFF.

CDR3 in amino acids: CASSEWGHDQPQHF. The CDR3 DNA reads TGTGCCAGCAGTGAATGGGGGCACGATCAGCCCCAGCATTTT. This sequence joins TRBV25-1 and TRBJ1-5, with D possibly matching TRBD1 (6 bases). Deletions cut 1 base from V and 5 bases from J, with 9 bases between. The germline V gene has CDR1 MGHDK and CDR2 SYGVNS. The CDR3 consists of 14 residues.

J is TRBJ2-7 and V is TRBV10-3; the match to TRBD2 covers 7 bases. V lost 6 bases, J lost 3 bases, and 11 bases stayed unmatched. The CDR3 length is 15 residues. The germline CDR1 and CDR2 sequences are ENHRY and SYGVKD. In nucleotides, the CDR3 is TGTGCCATCAGGGATAGCGGGTTCTCCTTCTACGAGCAGTACTTC. Protein product: CAIRDSGFSFYEQYF.